This TCR beta chain is drawn from a study of T cells in Graves' hyperthyroidism and ophthalmopathy. Study-level results: Most clonotypes that expanded in the thyroid above 0.001 also showed up in blood. In the analysis, a 13 V-J model separated ophthalmopathy from stable hyperthyroidism.

Amplified regions were TCR beta CDR3 sequences from RNA transcripts. When the TCR CDR3 underwent first-round RT-PCR, the HTBI primer set was used. Using its own MiXCR run on the multiplex PCR reads, TCRdb lists one record per CDR3 protein. This table has fewer than 500,000 distinct CDR3 sequences, roughly 14% appearing once. This clonotype was counted many times. The target antigen is unknown. Diagnosing involved the use of clinical symptoms, serum thyroxine and TRAb, thyroid ultrasound and orbital computed tomography. Sequencing was performed on blood. The TCR was taken from a man aged 25-40 years with Graves' hyperthyroidism that later progressed to Graves' ophthalmopathy.

Here the CDR3 DNA reads TGCAGTGCTAGAACCACAGCCGCGTGGAATGAGCAGTTCTTC. This translates into CSARTTAAWNEQFF. The rearrangement joins TRBV20-1 to TRBJ2-1; no definite D call. Trimming took off 2 bases at V and 7 bases at J, with 15 bases between the two ends. Looked up from germline, CDR1 is DFQATT and CDR2 is SNEGSKA (reference sequence). This CDR3 has 14 residues.